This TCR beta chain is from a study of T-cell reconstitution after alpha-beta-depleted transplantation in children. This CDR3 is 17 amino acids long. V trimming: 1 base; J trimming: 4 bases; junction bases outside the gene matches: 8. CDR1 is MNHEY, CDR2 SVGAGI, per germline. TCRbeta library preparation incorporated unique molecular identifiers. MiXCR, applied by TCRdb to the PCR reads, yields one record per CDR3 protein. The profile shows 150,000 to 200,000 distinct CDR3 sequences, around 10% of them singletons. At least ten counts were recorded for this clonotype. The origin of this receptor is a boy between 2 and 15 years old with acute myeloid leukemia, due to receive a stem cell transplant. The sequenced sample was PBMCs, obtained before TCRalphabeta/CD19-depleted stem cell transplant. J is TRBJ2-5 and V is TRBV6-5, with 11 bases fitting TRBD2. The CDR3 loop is CASSYFGLAGGTETQYF. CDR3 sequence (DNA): TGTGCCAGCAGTTACTTTGGGCTAGCGGGAGGAACAGAGACCCAGTACTTC.